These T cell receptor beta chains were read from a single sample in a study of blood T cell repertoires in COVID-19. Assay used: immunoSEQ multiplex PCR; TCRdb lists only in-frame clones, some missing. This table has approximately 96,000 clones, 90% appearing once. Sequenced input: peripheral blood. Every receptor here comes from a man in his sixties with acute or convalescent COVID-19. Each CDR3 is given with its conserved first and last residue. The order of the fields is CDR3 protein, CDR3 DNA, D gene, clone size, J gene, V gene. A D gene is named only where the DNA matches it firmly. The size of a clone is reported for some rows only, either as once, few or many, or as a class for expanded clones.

CASSPSVRAERGSYNEQFF TGTGCCAGCAGCCCTAGCGTGAGAGCGGAGCGTGGGTCCTACAATGAGCAGTTCTTC - - TRBJ2-1 TRBV7-9
CASSYSGREDGYTF TGTGCCAGCAGTTACTCTGGCAGGGAAGATGGCTACACCTTC - - TRBJ1-2 TRBV6-2/TRBV6-3
CASSPITGVAVNEQFF TGTGCCAGCAGCCCCATTACAGGGGTCGCCGTCAATGAGCAGTTCTTC TRBD1 - TRBJ2-1 TRBV5-5
CASSRTSGNHNEQFF TGTGCCAGCAGTCGGACTAGCGGGAACCACAATGAGCAGTTCTTC TRBD2 - TRBJ2-1 TRBV2
CASSQDRRGNSPLHF TGTGCCAGCAGCCAAGACAGGAGGGGTAATTCACCCCTCCACTTT - - TRBJ1-6 TRBV14
CASSPNRDPRYEQYF TGTGCCAGCTCACCTAACAGGGACCCGAGGTACGAGCAGTACTTC - - TRBJ2-7 TRBV18
CASSLVADYEQYF TGTGCCAGCAGCTTAGTCGCAGATTACGAGCAGTACTTC - - TRBJ2-7 TRBV11-2
CASSLGAGTEAFF TGTGCCAGCTCATTAGGAGCGGGGACTGAAGCTTTCTTT - once TRBJ1-1 TRBV18
CAWTRELTPNQPQHF TGTGCCTGGACTCGGGAATTGACTCCCAACCAGCCCCAGCATTTT - - TRBJ1-5 TRBV30
CASSVDISYEQYF TGCGCCAGCAGCGTGGACATTTCCTACGAGCAGTACTTC - many TRBJ2-7 TRBV5-1
CASSSGTVDTGELFF TGTGCCAGCAGTTCCGGGACTGTAGACACCGGGGAGCTGTTTTTT - medium-sized TRBJ2-2 TRBV6-5
CASSQDPPGGSRNIQYF TGCGCCAGCAGCCAAGACCCCCCCGGGGGTAGCAGAAACATTCAGTACTTC - once TRBJ2-4 TRBV4-3
CASSWQGTRRVEEAGGKLNEQFF TGTGCCAGCAGCTGGCAGGGGACGAGGCGGGTCGAAGAGGCGGGAGGTAAATTGAATGAGCAGTTCTTC TRBD2 - TRBJ2-1 TRBV3-1/TRBV3-2
CASSLPGTGGRNEQFF TGTGCCAGCAGTCTGCCCGGGACAGGGGGCCGCAATGAGCAGTTCTTC TRBD1 - TRBJ2-1 TRBV27
CASSLATLGDTQYF TGTGCCAGCAGCTTAGCTACGCTAGGAGATACGCAGTATTTT - - TRBJ2-3 TRBV7-8
CASSETGLGSYEQYF TGTGCCAGCAGTGAAACAGGGTTGGGGTCCTACGAGCAGTACTTC - - TRBJ2-7 TRBV25-1
CASSRVGGSGSGEKLFF TGTGCCAGCAGCCGGGTAGGGGGCTCAGGGAGCGGTGAAAAACTGTTTTTT TRBD1 - TRBJ1-4 TRBV11-2
CASSTRETRETQYF TGTGCCAGCAGTACGAGGGAGACCCGGGAGACCCAGTACTTC - - TRBJ2-5 TRBV2
CASSLVGQYEQYF TGTGCCAGCAGCTTGGTTGGGCAGTACGAGCAGTACTTC - - TRBJ2-7 TRBV5-4